These T cell receptor beta chains were read from a single sample in a study of breast tumors, draining lymph nodes, adjacent tissues. Via MiXCR, TCRdb re-called the multiplex PCR reads, giving one row per CDR3 protein. The table records fewer than 15,000 distinct CDR3 sequences, 55% to 65% of them present only once. Input material: tumor-adjacent breast tissue. Source of these receptors: a female donor with breast cancer. Some clones in this sample may be carry-over from other donors' samples. Each CDR3 is given with its conserved first and last residue. D genes are given only for firm matches. Only part of the rows carry a size: once, few, many, or a class if the clone is expanded.

TRBJ1-1,TRBV7-9,many,TRBD1,CASSLDRGATEAFF,TGTGCCAGCAGTTTGGACAGGGGGGCCACTGAAGCTTTCTTT
TRBJ1-2,TRBV2,once,TRBD1,CASSVGTGNGYTF,TGTGCCAGCAGTGTTGGGACAGGGAATGGCTACACCTTC
TRBJ2-3,TRBV7-9,NA,TRBD2,CASSQTSGGTSTDPQYF,TGTGCCAGCAGCCAGACTAGCGGGGGAACTAGCACAGATCCGCAGTATTTT
TRBJ2-7,TRBV7-8,NA,NA,CASRFDPYDEQYF,TGTGCCAGCAGATTCGATCCCTACGACGAGCAGTACTTC
TRBJ2-5,TRBV30,many,TRBD1,CAWSLGTGGIETQYF,TGTGCCTGGAGTCTAGGGACAGGGGGGATTGAGACCCAGTACTTC
TRBJ1-3,TRBV10-3,NA,NA,CAISEGGDVVGGTIYF,TGTGCCATCAGTGAAGGCGGGGACGTCGTTGGTGGCACCATATATTTT
TRBJ2-2,TRBV7-2,NA,NA,CASSLGSLGELFF,TGTGCCAGCAGCTTGGGTTCCCTTGGGGAGCTGTTTTTT
TRBJ1-2,TRBV5-5,NA,NA,CASSGLGYGYTF,TGTGCCAGCAGTGGGTTAGGCTATGGCTACACCTTC
TRBJ1-5,TRBV20-1,NA,NA,CSARRSNQPQHF,TGCAGTGCCAGGAGGAGCAATCAGCCCCAGCATTTT
TRBJ2-1,TRBV7-2,NA,TRBD2,CASSPGLAGGGNGQFF,TGTGCCAGCAGCCCCGGACTAGCGGGGGGCGGGAATGGGCAGTTCTTC
TRBJ1-2,TRBV24-1,NA,TRBD1,CATSDFGTALTF,TGTGCCACCAGTGATTTTGGGACAGCTCTCACCTTC
TRBJ2-3,TRBV5-8,NA,NA,CASSLDQVTDTQYF,TGTGCCAGCAGCTTGGATCAGGTCACAGATACGCAGTATTTT
TRBJ1-4,TRBV14,NA,NA,CASSQDRGREKLFF,TGTGCCAGCAGCCAAGACAGGGGAAGAGAAAAACTGTTTTTT
TRBJ1-6,TRBV30,many,NA,CAWRKGVGTDSLSYNSPLHF,TGTGCCTGGAGAAAGGGTGTCGGGACTGACTCTCTCTCCTATAATTCACCCCTCCACTTT
TRBJ2-7,TRBV20-1,NA,NA,CSAREVTATSYEQYF,TGCAGTGCTAGAGAAGTTACAGCCACAAGCTACGAGCAGTACTTC
TRBJ2-5,TRBV6-5,many,NA,CASSHPGQEGQYF,TGTGCCAGCAGTCACCCTGGGCAGGAGGGCCAGTACTTC
TRBJ2-3,TRBV5-8,many,NA,CASSLYGGDTQYF,TGTGCCAGCAGCTTGTACGGGGGAGATACGCAGTATTTT
TRBJ2-3,TRBV20-1,NA,TRBD2,CSARTSGSLDTQYF,TGCAGTGCTAGGACTAGCGGGAGTTTAGATACGCAGTATTTT
TRBJ2-5,TRBV20-1,NA,NA,CSARVRETQYF,TGCAGTGCTAGGGTGAGAGAGACCCAGTACTTC
TRBJ1-3,TRBV5-6,NA,TRBD1,CASSVSTGTGNTIYF,TGTGCCAGCTCAGTCTCGACAGGGACTGGAAACACCATATATTTT
TRBJ1-2,TRBV19,NA,TRBD1,CASHHRQGSRYGYTF,TGTGCCAGTCACCACCGACAGGGAAGTCGCTATGGCTACACCTTC
TRBJ1-3,TRBV10-3,few,NA,CAISESQGTGNTIYF,TGTGCCATCAGTGAGTCGCAGGGTACTGGAAACACCATATATTTT
TRBJ2-1,TRBV13,many,TRBD2,CASSISSGPNEQFF,TGTGCCAGCAGCATCTCTAGCGGGCCGAATGAGCAGTTCTTC
TRBJ1-1,TRBV2,NA,TRBD1,CASPRQGKDAEAFF,TGTGCCAGCCCCCGACAGGGTAAGGACGCCGAAGCTTTCTTT
TRBJ2-7,TRBV29-1,NA,TRBD1,CSVGDRGSHEQYF,TGCAGCGTTGGCGACAGGGGATCCCACGAGCAGTACTTC